These 29 T cell receptor beta chains originate from one sample sequenced in a study of CD8 T cells in ankylosing spondylitis. TCRdb used MiXCR to reprocess the 5' RACE reads, holding one entry per CDR3 protein. The profile shows fewer than 200,000 distinct CDR3 sequences, around a sixth of them singletons. Input material: blood, either unsorted or a sorted T cell fraction (not recorded which). The receptors shown here come from a male donor aged 5-29 years with ankylosing spondylitis or in good health (not recorded which).

This clonotype was recorded at least ten times. This rearrangement joins TRBV13 to TRBJ1-4, with D tentatively TRBD1 (5 bases). Trimming left V 6 bases short and J 6 bases short, with 11 bases between. This CDR3 contains 13 residues. Germline V gene lookup returns CDR1 PRHDT and CDR2 FYEKMQ (reference sequence). CDR3 amino acids: CASSSDIDEKLFF. The DNA of the CDR3 is TGTGCCAGCAGTTCGGACATTGATGAAAAACTGTTTTTT.

This chain uses TRBV4-1 with TRBJ2-1, with TRBD1 matching over 8 bases. This CDR3 spans 16 amino acids. Trimming removed 0 bases from V and 4 bases from J; junction bases left unmatched: 5. The V gene's germline CDR1 is MGHRA and CDR2 YSYEKL. CDR3 residues: CASSQEIGTGYNEQFF. The CDR3 nucleotides are TGCGCCAGCAGCCAAGAGATTGGGACAGGTTACAATGAGCAGTTCTTC.

This chain connects TRBV7-9 to TRBJ2-6; 9 positions agree with TRBD1. This CDR3 region has 18 residues. V shed 5 bases, J shed 0 bases, and the junction held 8 bases outside the gene matches. Germline V CDR1 and CDR2: SEHNR, FQNEAQ (reference sequence). CDR3 sequence: CASSHSGTGISGANVLTF. CDR3 DNA sequence: TGTGCCAGCAGCCATTCCGGGACAGGGATCTCTGGGGCCAACGTCCTGACTTTC.

In this sample, this clonotype turned up once. The chain has TRBV27 and TRBJ2-3; the D is unclear. V lost 3 bases and J 2 bases, leaving 15 bases between the germline ends. In germline, CDR1 is MNHEY, CDR2 SMNVEV (reference sequence). CDR3 length: 16 amino acids. This chain's CDR3 is CASSLNWGRFTDTQYF. For the CDR3, the DNA is TGTGCCAGCAGTTTGAATTGGGGTCGGTTCACAGATACGCAGTATTTT.

The genes are TRBV29-1 and TRBJ2-7; TRBD1 agrees at 9 bases. CDR3 length: 13 amino acids. V lost 7 bases to trimming and J lost 7 bases; unmatched junction nucleotides: 11. The germline V gene encodes CDR1 SQVTM and CDR2 ANQGSEA. The CDR3 loop is CSAADRGPKEQYF. CDR3 bases: TGCAGCGCTGCGGACAGGGGACCAAAGGAGCAGTACTTC.

The J gene is TRBJ2-1, the V gene TRBV29-1; no clear D gene. Trimming took 3 bases from V and 0 from J, leaving 6 bases between them. Germline CDR1 and CDR2: SQVTM and ANQGSEA. This CDR3 comprises 13 residues. The CDR3: CSVDPSSYNEQFF. CDR3 nucleotides: TGCAGCGTTGATCCTAGCTCCTACAATGAGCAGTTCTTC.

The CDR3: CASSPSTSVYEQYF. The CDR3 DNA follows: TGTGCCAGCAGTCCCTCAACTAGCGTCTACGAGCAGTACTTC. The genes are TRBV27 and TRBJ2-7, with 7 positions matching TRBD2. V lost 5 bases to trimming and J lost 3 bases; unmatched junction nucleotides: 7. Per the germline V gene, CDR1 is MNHEY and CDR2 is SMNVEV (reference sequence). CDR3 length: 14 amino acids.

This clonotype was observed many times. V gene TRBV28 combines with J gene TRBJ2-1; 9 nucleotides line up with TRBD2. The CDR3 has 15 residues. Unmatched junction bases numbered 9, after V lost 5 bases and J lost 7 bases. Per the germline V gene, CDR1 is MDHEN and CDR2 is SYDVKM. CDR3 region: CASSPHSGSLNEQFF. The CDR3 region has the DNA TGTGCCAGCAGTCCCCATAGCGGGAGTTTAAATGAGCAGTTCTTC.

This clonotype has ten or more counts. The chain combines TRBV6-5 with TRBJ1-5; a possible D gene is TRBD1 (6 bases). The CDR3 spans 13 residues. V lost 2 bases, J lost 11 bases, and 13 bases lay in between. Germline V gene data show CDR1 as MNHEY and CDR2 as SVGAGI. CDR3 nucleotide sequence: TGTGCCAGCAGTTACGACAGGTGGGGCTCCCAGCATTTT. This codes for CASSYDRWGSQHF.

This clonotype was detected ten times or more. CDR3 sequence (DNA): TGCAGTGCTAGAACGAGGGGTATTAGCAATCAGCCCCAGCATTTT. This encodes CSARTRGISNQPQHF. The chain links TRBV20-1 to TRBJ1-5; D is possibly TRBD1 (5 bases). Per germline, CDR1 DFQATT and CDR2 SNEGSKA (reference sequence). V was clipped by 2 bases and J by 0 bases, with 11 bases between them. The CDR3 length is 15 residues.

The V gene is TRBV3-1, the J gene TRBJ1-1; no firm D call. Trimming took 1 base from V and 4 from J, leaving 22 bases between them. CDR1 is LGHDT and CDR2 is YNNKEL in the germline V gene (reference sequence). The CDR3 loop spans 18 amino acids. CDR3 sequence reads: CASSQAYRSDSSSTEAFF. The CDR3 DNA is TGTGCCAGCAGCCAAGCTTACCGGTCGGACTCTTCGAGCACTGAAGCTTTCTTT.

In its sample, this clonotype was seen many times. This CDR3 reads CASSYSGTVNNEQFF. DNA for the CDR3: TGTGCCAGCAGTTACTCCGGGACGGTAAACAATGAGCAGTTCTTC. The rearrangement links TRBV3-1 to TRBJ2-1; D possibly uses TRBD1 or TRBD2 (5 bases each). The germline CDR1 and CDR2 sequences are LGHDT and YNNKEL (reference sequence). The V end lost 6 bases, the J end lost 5 bases, and 17 bases lay between the germline ends. The CDR3 length is 15 residues.

This clonotype was picked up many times. V gene TRBV6-4 combines with J gene TRBJ1-6; D is perhaps TRBD1 (6 bases). Germline lookup yields CDR1 MRHNA and CDR2 SNTAGT. The CDR3 contains 16 residues. V was pared by 0 bases and J by 7 bases, with 13 bases between. The CDR3 region is CASSDSSGQGNSPLHF. The CDR3 DNA sequence: TGTGCCAGCAGTGACTCTAGTGGGCAGGGGAATTCACCCCTCCACTTT.

The chain employs TRBV11-2 and TRBJ2-3; no firm D call. V was pared by 2 bases and J by 4 bases, with 7 bases between. The CDR3 is 13 residues long. Germline CDR1 reads SGHAT; CDR2 reads FQNNGV. The CDR3: CASSLTVADTQYF. The DNA of the CDR3 is TGTGCCAGCAGCTTAACAGTCGCAGATACGCAGTATTTT.

In its sample, this clonotype was seen many times. This chain links TRBV7-3 with TRBJ2-1, with 7 nucleotides matching TRBD1. The CDR3 runs 13 residues. The V gene's germline CDR1 is SGHTA and CDR2 FQGTGA. With V trimmed by 0 bases and J by 10 bases, 3 bases remained unmatched. CDR3: CASSLTLQGEQFF. CDR3 sequence (DNA): TGTGCCAGCAGCTTAACCCTACAGGGGGAGCAGTTCTTC.

This clonotype was counted many times. This chain links TRBV29-1 with TRBJ2-5; the D gene is possibly TRBD2 (6 bases). The CDR3 contains 12 residues. Per the germline V gene, CDR1 is SQVTM and CDR2 is ANQGSEA. Trimming removed 4 bases from V and 6 bases from J, with 12 bases in between. The CDR3 DNA is TGCAGCGTTGGTAATAGCGGCCAGACCCAGTACTTC. Translating it yields CSVGNSGQTQYF.

This clonotype has ten or more counts. This chain connects TRBV28 to TRBJ2-7, with 9 bases aligning to TRBD1. Trimming removed 6 bases from V and 2 bases from J; junction bases left unmatched: 5. Per germline, CDR1 MDHEN and CDR2 SYDVKM. CDR3 size: 14 residues. The CDR3 is CASSPGTGTYEQYF. As DNA, the CDR3 is TGTGCCAGCAGCCCCGGGACAGGGACCTACGAGCAGTACTTC.

This clonotype occurred once. The gene calls are TRBV29-1 and TRBJ2-5; possibly TRBD1 for D (6 bases). From germline, CDR1 is SQVTM and CDR2 ANQGSEA. This CDR3 is built from 12 residues. Trimming cost V 4 bases and J 5 bases, with 11 bases left between them. As DNA, the CDR3 is TGCAGCGTTGTGCCAGGGGAGGAGACCCAGTACTTC. Its translation is CSVVPGEETQYF.

This clonotype was observed at least ten times. The CDR3 region has the DNA TGTGCCAGCAGTTTGGGCAACCCCTACGAGCAGTACTTC. Protein sequence: CASSLGNPYEQYF. V gene TRBV28 combines with J gene TRBJ2-7; D unclear. V dropped 3 bases and J dropped 2 bases, with 8 bases sitting between them. The germline V gene has CDR1 MDHEN and CDR2 SYDVKM. CDR3 length equals 13 residues.

This clonotype was counted ten times or more. This chain connects TRBV20-1 to TRBJ2-7; perhaps TRBD1 as D (5 bases). Germline-derived CDR1 and CDR2 are DFQATT and SNEGSKA (reference sequence). The CDR3 covers 13 residues. Between the trimmed V and J ends, which lost 5 bases and 0 bases, there was a span of 11 bases. Here the CDR3 DNA reads TGCAGTGCTCGGACAAAGAGCTCCTACGAGCAGTACTTC. Its translation is CSARTKSSYEQYF.

This clonotype was observed many times. The CDR3, as DNA: TGCGCCAGCAGCACCGGGACAGGAGCTCAGACCCAGTACTTC. Protein sequence: CASSTGTGAQTQYF. This rearrangement joins TRBV5-1 to TRBJ2-5; 8 nucleotides match TRBD1. CDR1 SGHRS and CDR2 YFSETQ come from the germline V gene. The V segment lost 4 bases and the J segment 6 bases; nucleotides outside the gene matches: 8. The CDR3 length is 14 residues.

The sample holds many counts of this clonotype. V and J are TRBV7-9 and TRBJ1-1; D remains unclear. The germline CDR1 and CDR2 sequences are SEHNR and FQNEAQ (reference sequence). The CDR3 has 13 residues. Deletions cut 2 bases from V and 7 bases from J, with 11 bases between. CDR3 residues: CASSLSQTIEAFF. The CDR3, as DNA: TGTGCCAGCAGCTTAAGTCAGACAATTGAAGCTTTCTTT.

This clonotype was recorded many times. This sequence joins TRBV15 and TRBJ2-4, with 7 bases fitting TRBD2. With V trimmed by 0 bases and J by 0 bases, 2 bases remained unmatched. Germline V gene data show CDR1 as LNHNV and CDR2 as YYDKDF (reference sequence). The CDR3 is made up of 16 amino acids. The CDR3 nucleotides read TGTGCCACCAGCAGAGATGGGGGGGTAGCCAAAAACATTCAGTACTTC. Protein product: CATSRDGGVAKNIQYF.

This clonotype was detected many times. The chain links TRBV20-1 to TRBJ2-2, with no clear D. Trimming took off 6 bases at V and 4 bases at J, with 9 bases between the two ends. Germline values: CDR1 DFQATT, CDR2 SNEGSKA (reference sequence). This CDR3 has 12 amino acids. Here the CDR3 reads CSASGVTGELFF. The CDR3 DNA is TGCAGTGCCTCAGGAGTCACCGGGGAGCTGTTTTTT.

In this sample, this clonotype turned up many times. The chain couples TRBV3-1 to TRBJ2-4; D is ambiguous. V shed 8 bases and J shed 7 bases, with 15 bases lying between them. This CDR3 is built from 13 residues. In germline, CDR1 is LGHDT, CDR2 YNNKEL (reference sequence). The CDR3, as DNA: TGTGCCAGCCAACCCAGCGTAGGGAACATTCAGTACTTC. Its translation: CASQPSVGNIQYF.

This clonotype occurred many times. The chain uses TRBV7-9 and TRBJ1-2; no clear D. Germline CDR1 and CDR2: SEHNR and FQNEAQ (reference sequence). The V end lost 1 base, the J end lost 4 bases, and 13 bases lay between the germline ends. The CDR3 spans 15 residues. In nucleotides, the CDR3 is TGTGCCAGCAGCTTAGAGTATAAGGATAGCTATGGCTACACCTTC. Translating gives CASSLEYKDSYGYTF.

This clonotype was seen repeatedly, ten times or more. This chain uses TRBV5-6 with TRBJ2-2; tentatively, D is TRBD1 or TRBD2 (5 bases each). The CDR3 contains 15 residues. CDR1 is SGHDT, CDR2 YYEEEE, per germline. The V gene lost 7 bases and the J gene lost 3 bases, with 16 bases spanning the gap. Here the CDR3 reads CASGFEGYYTGELFF. The CDR3 nucleotides are TGTGCCAGCGGATTCGAGGGGTATTACACCGGGGAGCTGTTTTTT.

V is TRBV7-2 and J is TRBJ2-1, with 11 nucleotides matching TRBD2. V was pared by 7 bases and J by 4 bases, with 9 bases of the junction left unmatched. The CDR3 loop spans 16 amino acids. Germline V gives CDR1 SGHTA, CDR2 FQGNSA. DNA for the CDR3: TGTGCCAGCATCGATCCTGGGACTAGCGGTTACAATGAGCAGTTCTTC. Translation: CASIDPGTSGYNEQFF.

This clonotype was recorded many times. The rearrangement uses TRBV11-2 and TRBJ1-1; no reliable D call. Germline V gives CDR1 SGHAT, CDR2 FQNNGV. This CDR3 spans 13 amino acids. V lost 4 bases and J 6 bases, leaving 12 bases between the germline ends. CDR3 residues: CASSSLSWAEAFF. CDR3 DNA sequence: TGTGCCAGCAGCTCCTTGTCATGGGCTGAAGCTTTCTTT.